The TCR beta chain described here comes from a study of cytomegalovirus exposure and HLA in healthy donors. The CDR3 is 15 residues long. Germline loops: CDR1 SGHVS, CDR2 FQNEAQ. Trimming took off 3 bases at V and 1 base at J, with 11 bases between the two ends. PCR amplification relied on 60 Vbeta primers (plus 13 Jbeta primers). The method was immunoSEQ multiplex PCR; TCRdb's version includes in-frame clones alone and lacks a portion of them. The sample includes over 150,000 clones, 60% to 80% of them seen just once. Study-wide points: CMV serostatus alone was available as immune exposure information.

About this clone itself: Its antigen is undetermined.

Specimen: PBMCs. The TCR comes from a male donor in good health and CMV-seronegative. The chain is built from TRBV7-8 and TRBJ2-3; D is possibly TRBD1 (5 bases). The CDR3 coding sequence is TGTGCCAGCAGCTTCAGGGATAGGGGCACAGATACGCAGTATTTT. It codes for CASSFRDRGTDTQYF.